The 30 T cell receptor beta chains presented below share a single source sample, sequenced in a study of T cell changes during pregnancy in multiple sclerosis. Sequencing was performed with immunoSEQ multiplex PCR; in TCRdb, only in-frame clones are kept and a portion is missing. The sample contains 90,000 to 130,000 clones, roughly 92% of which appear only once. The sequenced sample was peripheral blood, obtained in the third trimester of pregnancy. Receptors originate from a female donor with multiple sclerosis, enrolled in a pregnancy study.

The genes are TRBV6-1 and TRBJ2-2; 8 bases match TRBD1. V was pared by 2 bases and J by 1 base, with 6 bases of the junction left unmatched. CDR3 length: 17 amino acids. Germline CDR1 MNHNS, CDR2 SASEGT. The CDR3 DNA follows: TGTGCCAGCAGTGAATTCAGGGGGCGCGTGAACACCGGGGAGCTGTTTTTT. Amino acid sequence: CASSEFRGRVNTGELFF.

This CDR3 is CASRGQYGYTF. The CDR3 region has the DNA TGTGCCAGCAGGGGACAGTACGGCTACACCTTC. The chain couples TRBV28 to TRBJ1-2; TRBD1 aligns across 7 bases. The CDR3 is 11 amino acids. The germline V gene encodes CDR1 MDHEN and CDR2 SYDVKM. J gave up 8 bases and V 6 bases, and 3 bases lay outside the gene matches.

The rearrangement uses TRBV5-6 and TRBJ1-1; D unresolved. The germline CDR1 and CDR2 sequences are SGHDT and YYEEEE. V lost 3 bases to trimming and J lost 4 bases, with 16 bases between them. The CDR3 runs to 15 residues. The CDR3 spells CASSSLPGGFTEAFF. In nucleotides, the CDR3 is TGTGCCAGCAGCTCGCTACCGGGAGGGTTCACTGAAGCTTTCTTT.

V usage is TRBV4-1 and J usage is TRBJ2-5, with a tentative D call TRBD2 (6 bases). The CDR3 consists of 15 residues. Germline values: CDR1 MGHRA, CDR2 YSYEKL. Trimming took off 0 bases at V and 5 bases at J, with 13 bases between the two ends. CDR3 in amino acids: CASSQDRVGGETQYF. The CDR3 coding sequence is TGCGCCAGCAGCCAAGATCGGGTGGGAGGTGAGACCCAGTACTTC.

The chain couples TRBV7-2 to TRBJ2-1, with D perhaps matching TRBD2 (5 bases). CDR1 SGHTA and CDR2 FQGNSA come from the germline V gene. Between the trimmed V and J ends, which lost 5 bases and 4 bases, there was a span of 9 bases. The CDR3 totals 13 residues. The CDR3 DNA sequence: TGTGCCAGCAGCCTCCGGGGATACAATGAGCAGTTCTTC. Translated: CASSLRGYNEQFF.

The CDR3 spells CASSISRDNGGYTF. The CDR3 DNA follows: TGCGCCAGCAGCATCAGCCGGGACAATGGTGGCTACACCTTC. The chain uses TRBV5-1 and TRBJ1-2, with a weak D call TRBD1 (6 bases). The CDR3 runs to 14 residues. Germline CDR1 and CDR2: SGHRS and YFSETQ. V was trimmed by 4 bases and J by 7 bases, leaving 17 bases between them.

Here the CDR3 DNA reads TGTGCCACCAGCAGAGATTCGGGACAAAATCAGCCCCAGCATTTT. It yields the protein CATSRDSGQNQPQHF. The chain couples TRBV15 to TRBJ1-5; D perhaps matches TRBD1 (6 bases). Germline V gene lookup returns CDR1 LNHNV and CDR2 YYDKDF (reference sequence). Trimming took 0 bases from V and 4 from J, leaving 10 bases between them. This CDR3 spans 15 amino acids.

The CDR3 spells CASSGGQGNYEQYF. The CDR3 DNA reads TGTGCCAGCAGCGGGGGACAGGGGAACTACGAGCAGTACTTC. The chain uses TRBV6-1 and TRBJ2-7; 10 bases map to TRBD1. Germline CDR1 and CDR2: MNHNS and SASEGT. V shed 6 bases, J shed 3 bases, and the junction held 5 bases outside the gene matches. This CDR3 is built from 14 residues.

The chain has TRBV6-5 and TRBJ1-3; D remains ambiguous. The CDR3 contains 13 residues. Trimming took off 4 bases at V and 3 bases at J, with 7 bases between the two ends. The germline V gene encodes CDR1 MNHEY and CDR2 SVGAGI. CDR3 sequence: CASSFLYGNTIYF. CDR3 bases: TGTGCCAGCAGTTTCTTATATGGAAACACCATATATTTT.

The CDR3 DNA sequence: TGTGCCAGTAGTACGGGGACAGGAGCAAAGCCACCCCTCCACTTT. Translation gives CASSTGTGAKPPLHF. This chain uses TRBV19 with TRBJ1-6, with TRBD1 matching over 8 bases. CDR3 length: 15 amino acids. With V trimmed by 4 bases and J by 11 bases, 10 bases remained unmatched. CDR1 LNHDA and CDR2 SQIVND come from the germline V gene (reference sequence).

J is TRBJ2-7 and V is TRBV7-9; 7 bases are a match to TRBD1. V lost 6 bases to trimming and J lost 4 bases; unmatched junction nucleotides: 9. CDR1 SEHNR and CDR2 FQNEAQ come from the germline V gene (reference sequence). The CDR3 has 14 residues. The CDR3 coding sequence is TGTGCCAGCAGTTCCCGGGACAGAGAATACGAGCAGTACTTC. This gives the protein CASSSRDREYEQYF. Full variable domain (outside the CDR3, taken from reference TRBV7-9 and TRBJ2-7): DTGVSQNPRHKITKRGQNVTFRCDPISEHNRLYWYRQTLGQGPEFLTYFQNEAQLEKSRLLSDRFSAERPKGSFSTLEIQRTEQGDSAMYLCASSSRDREYEQYFGPGTRLTVT.

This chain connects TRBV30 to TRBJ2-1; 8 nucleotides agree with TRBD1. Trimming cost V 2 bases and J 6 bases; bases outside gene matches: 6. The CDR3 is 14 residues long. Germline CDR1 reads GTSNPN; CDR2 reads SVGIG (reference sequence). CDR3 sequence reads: CAWSPGGAVNEQFF. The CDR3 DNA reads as TGTGCCTGGAGTCCAGGGGGCGCGGTCAATGAGCAGTTCTTC.

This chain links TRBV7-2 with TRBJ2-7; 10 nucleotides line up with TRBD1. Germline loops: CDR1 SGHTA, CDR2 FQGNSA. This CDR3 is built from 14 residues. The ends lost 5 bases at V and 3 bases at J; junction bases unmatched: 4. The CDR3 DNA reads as TGTGCCAGCAGCCTCTGGACAGGGGGCTACGAGCAGTACTTC. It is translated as CASSLWTGGYEQYF.

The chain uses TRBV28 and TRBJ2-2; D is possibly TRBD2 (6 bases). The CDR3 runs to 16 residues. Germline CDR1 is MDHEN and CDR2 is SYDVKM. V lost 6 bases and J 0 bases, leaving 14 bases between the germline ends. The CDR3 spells CASSLAGLTNTGELFF. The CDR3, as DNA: TGTGCCAGCAGCTTGGCGGGACTCACGAACACCGGGGAGCTGTTTTTT.

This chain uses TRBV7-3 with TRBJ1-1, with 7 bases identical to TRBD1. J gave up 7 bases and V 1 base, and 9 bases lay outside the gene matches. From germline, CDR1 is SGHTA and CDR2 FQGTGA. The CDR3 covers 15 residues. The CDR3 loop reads CASSLNGRGADEAFF. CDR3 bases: TGTGCCAGCAGCTTAAATGGCAGGGGGGCCGATGAAGCTTTCTTT.

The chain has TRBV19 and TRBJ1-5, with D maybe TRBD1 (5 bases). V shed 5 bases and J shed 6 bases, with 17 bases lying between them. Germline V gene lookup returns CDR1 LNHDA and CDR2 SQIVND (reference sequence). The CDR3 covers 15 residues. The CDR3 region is CASSGGLSRGQPQHF. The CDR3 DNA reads TGTGCCAGTAGTGGGGGACTCTCACGAGGTCAGCCCCAGCATTTT.

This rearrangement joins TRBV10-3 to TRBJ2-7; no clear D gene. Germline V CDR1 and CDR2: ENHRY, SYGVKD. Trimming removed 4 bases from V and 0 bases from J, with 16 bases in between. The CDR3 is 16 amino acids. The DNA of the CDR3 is TGTGCCATCAGTGGTCTTTCCCGAGGCAGCTCCTACGAGCAGTACTTC. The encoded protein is CAISGLSRGSSYEQYF.

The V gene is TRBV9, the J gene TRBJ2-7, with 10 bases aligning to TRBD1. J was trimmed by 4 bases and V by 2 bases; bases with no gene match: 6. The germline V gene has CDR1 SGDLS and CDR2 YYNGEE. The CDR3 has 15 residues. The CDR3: CASSVGTGVRYEQYF. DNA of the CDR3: TGTGCCAGCAGCGTCGGGACAGGGGTAAGGTACGAGCAGTACTTC. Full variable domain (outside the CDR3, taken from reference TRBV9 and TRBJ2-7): DSGVTQTPKHLITATGQRVTLRCSPRSGDLSVYWYQQSLDQGLQFLIQYYNGEERAKGNILERFSAQQFPDLHSELNLSSLELGDSALYFCASSVGTGVRYEQYFGPGTRLTVT.

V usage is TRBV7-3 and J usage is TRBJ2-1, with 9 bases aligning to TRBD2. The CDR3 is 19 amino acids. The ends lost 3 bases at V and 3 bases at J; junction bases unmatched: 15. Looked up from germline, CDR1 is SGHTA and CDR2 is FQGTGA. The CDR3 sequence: CASSFPNPVPSGDYNEQFF. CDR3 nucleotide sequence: TGTGCCAGCAGCTTCCCAAACCCCGTTCCTAGCGGGGACTACAATGAGCAGTTCTTC.

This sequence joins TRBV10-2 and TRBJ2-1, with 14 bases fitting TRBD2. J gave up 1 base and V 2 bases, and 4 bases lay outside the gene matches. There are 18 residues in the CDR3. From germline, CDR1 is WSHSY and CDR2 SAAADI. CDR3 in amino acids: CASSEGTSGRASYNEQFF. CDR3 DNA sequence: TGCGCCAGCAGTGAGGGGACTAGCGGGAGAGCATCCTACAATGAGCAGTTCTTC.

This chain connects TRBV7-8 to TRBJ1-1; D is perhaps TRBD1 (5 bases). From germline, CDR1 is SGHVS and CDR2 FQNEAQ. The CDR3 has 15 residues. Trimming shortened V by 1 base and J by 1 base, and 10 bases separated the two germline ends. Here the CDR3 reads CASSLVQGRNTEAFF. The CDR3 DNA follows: TGTGCCAGCAGCTTAGTTCAGGGTCGGAACACTGAAGCTTTCTTT.

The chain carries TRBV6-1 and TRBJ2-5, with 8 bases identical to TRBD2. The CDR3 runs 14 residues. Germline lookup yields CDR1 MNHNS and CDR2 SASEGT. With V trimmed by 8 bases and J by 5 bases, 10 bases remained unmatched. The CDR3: CASRRGEGSETQYF. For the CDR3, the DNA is TGTGCCAGCCGGCGGGGGGAGGGATCGGAGACCCAGTACTTC.

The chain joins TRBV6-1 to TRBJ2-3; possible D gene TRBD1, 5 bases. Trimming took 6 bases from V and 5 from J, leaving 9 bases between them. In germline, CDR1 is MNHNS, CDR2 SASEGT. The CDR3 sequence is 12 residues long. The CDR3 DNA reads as TGTGCCAGCAGCCTCCAGGGAGATACGCAGTATTTT. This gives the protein CASSLQGDTQYF.

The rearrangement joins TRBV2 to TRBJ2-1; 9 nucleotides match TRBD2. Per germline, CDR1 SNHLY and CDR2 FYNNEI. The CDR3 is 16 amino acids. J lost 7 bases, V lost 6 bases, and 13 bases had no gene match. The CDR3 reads CASSPRAGGLGNEQFF. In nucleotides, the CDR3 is TGTGCCAGCAGCCCGAGGGCGGGGGGGCTAGGAAATGAGCAGTTCTTC. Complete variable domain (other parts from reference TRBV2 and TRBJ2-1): EPEVTQTPSHQVTQMGQEVILRCVPISNHLYFYWYRQILGQKVEFLVSFYNNEISEKSEIFDDQFSVERPDGSNFTLKIRSTKLEDSAMYFCASSPRAGGLGNEQFFGPGTRLTVL.

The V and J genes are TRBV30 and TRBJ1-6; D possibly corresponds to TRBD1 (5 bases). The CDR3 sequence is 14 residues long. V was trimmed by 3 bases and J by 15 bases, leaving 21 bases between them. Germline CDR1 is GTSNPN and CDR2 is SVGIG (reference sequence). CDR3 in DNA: TGTGCCTGGAGCGGAATCCCACAGGCCACCCTCCTCCACTTT. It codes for CAWSGIPQATLLHF.

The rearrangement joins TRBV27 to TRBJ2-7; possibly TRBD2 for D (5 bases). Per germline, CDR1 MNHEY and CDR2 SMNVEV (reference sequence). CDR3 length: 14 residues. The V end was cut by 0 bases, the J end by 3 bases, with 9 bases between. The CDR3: CASSLSREGYEQYF. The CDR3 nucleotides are TGTGCCAGCAGTTTATCGCGAGAGGGCTACGAGCAGTACTTC.

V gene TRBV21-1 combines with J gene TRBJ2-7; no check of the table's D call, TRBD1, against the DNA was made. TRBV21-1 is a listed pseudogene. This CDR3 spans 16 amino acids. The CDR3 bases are TGTGCCAGTAGCCAAAAAAGGGACAGGGGGCCCCTCGAGCAGTACTTC. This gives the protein CASSQKRDRGPLEQYF.

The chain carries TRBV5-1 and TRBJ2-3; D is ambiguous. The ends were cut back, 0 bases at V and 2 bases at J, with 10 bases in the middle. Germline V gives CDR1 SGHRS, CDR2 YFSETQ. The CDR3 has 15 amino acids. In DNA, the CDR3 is TGCGCCAGCAGCTTGGTAGACACCGTCACAGATACGCAGTATTTT. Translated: CASSLVDTVTDTQYF.

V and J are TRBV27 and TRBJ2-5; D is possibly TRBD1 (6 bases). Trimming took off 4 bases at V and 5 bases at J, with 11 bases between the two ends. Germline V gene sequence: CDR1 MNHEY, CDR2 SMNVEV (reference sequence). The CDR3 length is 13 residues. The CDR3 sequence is CASSWWGPETQYF. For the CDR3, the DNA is TGTGCCAGCAGTTGGTGGGGGCCCGAGACCCAGTACTTC.

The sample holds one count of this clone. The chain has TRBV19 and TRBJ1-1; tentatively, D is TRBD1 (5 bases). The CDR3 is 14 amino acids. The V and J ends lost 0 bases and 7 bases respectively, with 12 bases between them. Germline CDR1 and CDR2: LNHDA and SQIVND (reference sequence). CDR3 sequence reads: CASSIEGAADEAFF. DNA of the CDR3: TGTGCCAGTAGTATAGAAGGGGCGGCGGATGAAGCTTTCTTT.